This passage covers 13 T cell receptor beta chains from one sample sequenced in a study of shared clonotypes between healthy human individuals. The method was immunoSEQ multiplex PCR; TCRdb's version includes in-frame clones alone and lacks a portion of them. The data contain about 2.3 million clones, just under 95% of them singletons. The sequenced sample consisted of naive CD4+ T cells from PBMCs. Noted subset: CD45RA+ positively selected. Receptor source: a man aged 18 to 35 in good health. Some clones in this sample may be carry-over from other donors' samples.

The chain links TRBV6-5 to TRBJ2-7; possibly TRBD1 for D (7 bases). Germline V lookup: CDR1 MNHEY, CDR2 SVGAGI. Deletions cut 2 bases from V and 7 bases from J, with 12 bases between. This CDR3 contains 13 residues. CDR3 coding DNA: TGTGCCAGCAGTTACGGGCCAGGGGGGGAGCAGTACTTC. Amino acid sequence: CASSYGPGGEQYF.

This clone was counted a single time. The rearrangement links TRBV5-1 to TRBJ2-5; D uncertain. Between the trimmed V and J ends, which lost 4 bases and 8 bases, there was a span of 9 bases. The CDR3 is made up of 11 amino acids. CDR1 is SGHRS and CDR2 is YFSETQ in the germline V gene. This CDR3 is CASSPDVTQYF. The CDR3 nucleotides read TGCGCCAGCAGCCCGGACGTCACCCAGTACTTC. Based on the CDR3 plus reference TRBV5-1 and TRBJ2-5, the full variable domain is KAGVTQTPRYLIKTRGQQVTLSCSPISGHRSVSWYQQTPGQGLQFLFEYFSETQRNKGNFPGRFSGRQFSNSRSEMNVSTLELGDSALYLCASSPDVTQYFGPGTRLLVL.

The gene calls are TRBV5-1 and TRBJ2-3, with 8 bases that match TRBD1. V lost 3 bases to trimming and J lost 6 bases; unmatched junction nucleotides: 9. CDR3 length equals 15 residues. Germline CDR1 is SGHRS and CDR2 is YFSETQ. The CDR3 protein is CASSSLTGESDTQYF. The DNA of the CDR3 is TGCGCCAGCAGCTCCCTGACAGGGGAGTCTGATACGCAGTATTTT.

The chain has TRBV10-3 and TRBJ2-2, with 8 bases identical to TRBD2. From germline, CDR1 is ENHRY and CDR2 SYGVKD. Trimming cost V 2 bases and J 4 bases; bases outside gene matches: 6. The CDR3 covers 16 residues. The CDR3 nucleotides read TGTGCCATCAGTGAGGGGAGTAGCGGGACCACCGGGGAGCTGTTTTTT. Translating gives CAISEGSSGTTGELFF.

The chain joins TRBV5-1 to TRBJ1-1; the match to TRBD1 covers 11 bases. Germline-derived CDR1 and CDR2 are SGHRS and YFSETQ. After removal of 0 bases from V and 4 bases from J, the junction contained 8 bases not matched to a gene. The length of the CDR3 is 17 residues. CDR3 sequence reads: CASSLAWTGGAPTEAFF. In DNA form, the CDR3 reads TGCGCCAGCAGCTTGGCCTGGACAGGGGGCGCACCCACTGAAGCTTTCTTT.

The chain has TRBV4-1 and TRBJ1-1; D may be TRBD1 (6 bases). The CDR3 covers 14 residues. In germline, CDR1 is MGHRA, CDR2 YSYEKL. Trimming cost V 1 base and J 8 bases, with 14 bases left between them. In DNA form, the CDR3 reads TGCGCCAGCAGCCAAGTTGGGGGCACTCGGGAAGCTTTCTTT. This codes for CASSQVGGTREAFF.

The gene calls are TRBV4-3 and TRBJ2-5; a possible D gene is TRBD1 (6 bases). The DNA end is more similar to TRBJ2-7, so the J call may be wrong. The CDR3 is made up of 18 amino acids. Germline V CDR1 and CDR2: LGHNA, YSLEER. CDR3 in amino acids: CASSQDSPEGGFLDEQYF. The CDR3 DNA sequence: TGCGCCAGCAGCCAAGATTCCCCCGAAGGGGGATTTTTGGACGAGCAGTACTTC.

The V call is TRBV19, the J call TRBJ1-4, with 7 bases aligning to TRBD1. V gave up 5 bases and J gave up 4 bases; unmatched junction bases: 7. The CDR3 is 15 residues long. Germline V gene data show CDR1 as LNHDA and CDR2 as SQIVND (reference sequence). For the CDR3, the DNA is TGTGCCAGTAGTTCACAGACAGGGCTTAATGAAAAACTGTTTTTT. The encoded protein is CASSSQTGLNEKLFF.

The chain combines TRBV19 with TRBJ2-6; TRBD1 aligns across 7 bases. Losses at the gene ends were 7 bases for V and 0 bases for J; bases not matched to a gene: 6. Per the germline V gene, CDR1 is LNHDA and CDR2 is SQIVND (reference sequence). This CDR3 has 16 residues. The CDR3 DNA reads TGTGCCAGTACACAGGGGAGATCCTCTGGGGCCAACGTCCTGACTTTC. It yields the protein CASTQGRSSGANVLTF.

V is TRBV2 and J is TRBJ2-2, with a possible D match to TRBD2 (6 bases). The CDR3 runs 14 residues. Trimming took off 6 bases at V and 2 bases at J, with 10 bases between the two ends. Germline lookup yields CDR1 SNHLY and CDR2 FYNNEI. In DNA form, the CDR3 reads TGTGCCAGCAGAACCGGGAGCAACACCGGGGAGCTGTTTTTT. It codes for CASRTGSNTGELFF.

The CDR3 DNA reads as TGTGCCAGCAGGGGGACAGGGGAAAACGAGCAGTACTTC. Protein sequence: CASRGTGENEQYF. This chain connects TRBV27 to TRBJ2-7; 10 bases line up with TRBD1. The CDR3 spans 13 residues. Trimming at V came to 6 bases and at J to 5 bases, leaving 4 bases not matched to a gene. Germline CDR1 MNHEY, CDR2 SMNVEV (reference sequence).

This clone was seen a few times. The DNA of the CDR3 is TGTGCCAGCAGTTCTGAGCCACAGCCCCAGCATTTT. Residues: CASSSEPQPQHF. The rearrangement links TRBV6-6 to TRBJ1-5; unclear D gene. The ends were cut back, 4 bases at V and 7 bases at J, with 8 bases in the middle. The germline gives CDR1 MNHNY, CDR2 SVGAGI (reference sequence). The CDR3 has 12 amino acids.

The rearrangement uses TRBV18 and TRBJ1-1, with D perhaps matching TRBD1 (6 bases). V was shortened by 3 bases and J by 1 base, with 12 bases between the two germline ends. The CDR3 covers 15 residues. The germline CDR1 and CDR2 sequences are KGHSH and LQKENI. CDR3 nucleotide sequence: TGTGCCAGCTCACCTCAGGGGACCCAGAACACTGAAGCTTTCTTT. Protein: CASSPQGTQNTEAFF.